Following are 20 T cell receptor beta chains from one sample sequenced in a study of T-cell memory formation after mild COVID-19. One entry per CDR3 protein results from TCRdb running MiXCR on the 5' RACE reads. The sample lists fewer than 700,000 distinct CDR3 sequences; about a fifth were seen once. The sequenced sample was PBMCs or a T cell subset sorted from them (not recorded which). The receptors shown here come from an adult woman who had mild COVID-19 (a few samples of this study predate the infection). Cell type and time point are not known.

This clonotype was seen a handful of times. One end of the junction is discordant with germline, which a read error may explain. The rearrangement links TRBV20-1 to TRBJ2-7; D gene uncertain. This CDR3 is 12 amino acids long. Germline CDR1 and CDR2: DFQATT and SNEGSKA (reference sequence). DNA for the CDR3: TGCAGTGATAGAGCAGGTTCCTACGAGCAGTACTTC. Translation gives CSDRAGSYEQYF.

This clonotype was counted at least ten times. The CDR3 DNA reads TGTGCCAGCAGCTTTAGCGGGAGGGCGGAGACCCAGTACTTC. This gives the protein CASSFSGRAETQYF. The rearrangement uses TRBV7-8 and TRBJ2-5, with 11 bases matching TRBD2. Germline assignment: CDR1 SGHVS and CDR2 FQNEAQ. V was pared by 3 bases and J by 5 bases, with 2 bases of the junction left unmatched. This CDR3 is built from 14 residues.

This clonotype was counted ten times or more. The rearrangement joins TRBV5-1 to TRBJ2-1; 8 bases agree with TRBD1. CDR1 SGHRS and CDR2 YFSETQ come from the germline V gene. The CDR3 consists of 17 residues. Unmatched junction bases numbered 13, after V lost 4 bases and J lost 4 bases. The CDR3 protein is CASSIGQGQGLYNEQFF. DNA for the CDR3: TGCGCCAGCAGCATCGGACAGGGTCAGGGACTGTACAATGAGCAGTTCTTC.

This clonotype was seen a handful of times. The V gene is TRBV5-1, the J gene TRBJ2-4; TRBD1 aligns across 7 bases. CDR3 length: 16 amino acids. With V trimmed by 3 bases and J by 8 bases, 14 bases remained unmatched. The germline V gene encodes CDR1 SGHRS and CDR2 YFSETQ. The CDR3 nucleotides are TGCGCCAGCAGCTCGACGAGCGACAGGGAAGGAGACATTCAGTACTTC. It translates to CASSSTSDREGDIQYF.

The chain joins TRBV7-8 to TRBJ2-3, with a possible D match to TRBD1 (5 bases). V shed 7 bases and J shed 0 bases, with 11 bases lying between them. This CDR3 has 14 residues. In germline, CDR1 is SGHVS, CDR2 FQNEAQ. The CDR3 bases are TGTGCCAGCACGCAGGGTACTAGCACAGATACGCAGTATTTT. Its protein is CASTQGTSTDTQYF.

This clonotype was counted only a few times. The rearrangement links TRBV11-2 to TRBJ2-7; 9 bases are shared with TRBD2. This CDR3 region has 18 residues. The germline CDR1 and CDR2 sequences are SGHAT and FQNNGV. V lost 2 bases to trimming and J lost 2 bases; unmatched junction nucleotides: 13. DNA of the CDR3: TGTGCCAGCAGCTTAAGTCGGGGCGGGAGGGCCTCTACCTACGAGCAGTACTTC. Amino acid sequence: CASSLSRGGRASTYEQYF.

The rearrangement joins TRBV4-2 to TRBJ1-1; no firm D call. The ends were cut back, 2 bases at V and 11 bases at J, with 15 bases in the middle. This CDR3 comprises 13 residues. Per germline, CDR1 LGHNA and CDR2 YNFKEQ. The CDR3, as DNA: TGTGCCAGCAGCCAAACTCTTTCTCTGCGGGCTTTCTTT. It is translated as CASSQTLSLRAFF.

This clonotype was seen more than once but under ten times. V usage is TRBV5-1 and J usage is TRBJ2-3; 14 bases line up with TRBD2. Trimming took 5 bases from V and 2 from J; bases not matched to a gene: 4. The CDR3 covers 16 residues. Germline CDR1 reads SGHRS; CDR2 reads YFSETQ. The CDR3 protein is CASSKGLAGDTDTQYF. The CDR3 DNA follows: TGCGCCAGCAGTAAGGGACTAGCGGGGGACACAGATACGCAGTATTTT.

The rearrangement links TRBV28 to TRBJ2-5; 14 nucleotides line up with TRBD2. J was trimmed by 3 bases and V by 5 bases; bases with no gene match: 23. The CDR3 extends over 22 amino acids. Germline V lookup: CDR1 MDHEN, CDR2 SYDVKM. CDR3 nucleotides: TGTGCCAGCAGTCCCGGGACTAGCGGGAGTATTCTCCCCTTGCCTTCTGAAGAGACCCAGTACTTC. It is translated as CASSPGTSGSILPLPSEETQYF.

This clonotype was seen repeatedly, ten times or more. The J gene is TRBJ1-2, the V gene TRBV12-3 or TRBV12-4; D is unclear. V shed 1 base and J shed 3 bases, with 9 bases lying between them. This CDR3 region has 14 residues. CDR3 nucleotides: TGTGCCAGCAGTTTAGGAGGACCTGACTATGGCTACACCTTC. Its translation is CASSLGGPDYGYTF.

The chain carries TRBV7-2 and TRBJ2-5; tentative D call: TRBD1 (6 bases). The germline gives CDR1 SGHTA, CDR2 FQGNSA. The length of the CDR3 is 14 residues. The V end was cut by 6 bases, the J end by 2 bases, with 13 bases between. The CDR3 bases are TGTGCCAGCAGATTATGGACAGTTCAAGAGACCCAGTACTTC. It is translated as CASRLWTVQETQYF.

The chain couples TRBV30 to TRBJ1-1; D is perhaps TRBD1 (5 bases). Trimming removed 4 bases from V and 1 base from J, with 16 bases in between. The germline V gene encodes CDR1 GTSNPN and CDR2 SVGIG (reference sequence). This CDR3 is 15 amino acids long. DNA for the CDR3: TGTGCCTGGACTCGGGACCCAACTGCGAACACTGAAGCTTTCTTT. It codes for CAWTRDPTANTEAFF.

This clonotype was observed at least ten times. The V and J genes are TRBV20-1 and TRBJ2-5; TRBD2 matches 12 bases. The trim removed 1 base at V and 5 bases at J, leaving 8 bases unmatched. Germline-derived CDR1 and CDR2 are DFQATT and SNEGSKA (reference sequence). The CDR3 runs to 16 residues. The CDR3 here is CSARGWETSGGETQYF. DNA for the CDR3: TGCAGTGCTAGAGGGTGGGAGACTAGCGGGGGTGAGACCCAGTACTTC.

This clonotype was seen a few times. The chain employs TRBV7-9 and TRBJ1-5; the match to TRBD1 covers 9 bases. V lost 6 bases, J lost 4 bases, and 7 bases stayed unmatched. CDR1 and CDR2 from the germline V gene are SEHNR and FQNEAQ (reference sequence). The CDR3 extends over 15 amino acids. CDR3 region: CASSFSGQGNQPQHF. DNA of the CDR3: TGTGCCAGCAGTTTCTCGGGACAGGGTAATCAGCCCCAGCATTTT.

The gene calls are TRBV7-2 and TRBJ1-6; 9 bases align to TRBD1. With V trimmed by 5 bases and J by 13 bases, 3 bases remained unmatched. CDR1 and CDR2 (germline): SGHTA, FQGNSA. The CDR3 sequence is 12 residues long. Here the CDR3 DNA reads TGTGCCAGCAGCCAGGGACAGGGCCCCCTCCACTTT. This gives the protein CASSQGQGPLHF.

This clonotype was seen a few times. The rearrangement uses TRBV6-5 and TRBJ1-1; 7 nucleotides match TRBD1. There are 15 residues in the CDR3. The germline V gene has CDR1 MNHEY and CDR2 SVGAGI. V shed 2 bases, J shed 2 bases, and the junction held 5 bases outside the gene matches. The CDR3 region is CASSYGGDRNTEAFF. CDR3 DNA: TGTGCCAGCAGTTACGGTGGGGACAGAAACACTGAAGCTTTCTTT.

The V gene is TRBV7-2, the J gene TRBJ2-3; TRBD2 aligns across 14 bases. Germline V gives CDR1 SGHTA, CDR2 FQGNSA. The junction had 6 bases not matched to a gene; V was cut back by 5 bases and J by 2 bases. The CDR3 has 17 amino acids. The DNA for the CDR3 is TGTGCCAGCAGCACCGGGACTAGCGGGGGACACACAGATACGCAGTATTTT. Its protein is CASSTGTSGGHTDTQYF.

The chain links TRBV12-3 or TRBV12-4 to TRBJ2-7; a weak D match, TRBD2 (5 bases). Between the trimmed V and J ends, which lost 6 bases and 7 bases, there was a span of 19 bases. The CDR3 contains 14 residues. The CDR3 sequence is CASRTDWNAREQYF. In DNA, the CDR3 is TGTGCCAGCAGGACGGACTGGAATGCGAGGGAGCAGTACTTC.

The chain carries TRBV7-2 and TRBJ2-7; possibly TRBD1 for D (5 bases). This CDR3 region has 15 residues. Germline V gene lookup returns CDR1 SGHTA and CDR2 FQGNSA. V lost 1 base and J lost 0, with 10 bases in between. The CDR3 is CASSLGGDGSYEQYF. The DNA for the CDR3 is TGTGCCAGCAGCTTAGGGGGCGACGGCTCCTACGAGCAGTACTTC.

This clonotype has only a few counts. The rearrangement uses TRBV9 and TRBJ2-3; 9 bases are shared with TRBD2. This CDR3 is built from 17 residues. Germline CDR1 reads SGDLS; CDR2 reads YYNGEE. Losses at the gene ends were 0 bases for V and 2 bases for J; bases not matched to a gene: 7. The chain's CDR3 is CASSVERAGGSTDTQYF. The CDR3 DNA reads TGTGCCAGCAGCGTAGAGAGGGCGGGGGGGTCCACAGATACGCAGTATTTT.